This entry describes one T cell receptor beta chain. Its antigen is not yet known. The sample holds no much larger clone one base away, and base qualities are not on file. The data stem from a study of cytomegalovirus exposure and HLA in healthy donors (dated by TCRdb to 2016 to 2017). For the wider study: According to an earlier analysis of around 600 of the donors, about 179 million T cells yielded approximately 120 million unique TCR beta sequences and roughly 280 Gb of sequence data. An early release covering around 630 HLA-typed donors comprised roughly 300 gigabases of sequencing data and 65 million to 100 million unique TCR sequences. To predict cytomegalovirus infection status, the study combined high-throughput TCR immunosequencing, statistical association of individual TCRs with disease status, and machine learning. Typing coverage varied by locus: 629-630 donors for A, B, C, DRB1 and DQB1; around 560 for DQA1; more than 600 for DPA1; roughly 450 for DPB1. Because of strong linkage in the cohort, a few DR-DQ haplotypes were treated as single units for association and clustering. Among the roughly 390 genotyped donors, more than 70% belonged to the genetic ancestry cluster associated with self-reported Caucasian donors. A separate validation cohort of roughly 120 different subjects was used in addition to the approximately 700-subject first cohort. Donor age, sex, ethnicity and CMV serostatus were collected together with the repertoire data. A later genetic analysis took genome-wide SNP genotypes for about 55% of the 666 donors and used that subset as a discovery cohort. The study aimed to test whether signatures of past pathogen exposure could be identified by cataloging public T cell receptors. An earlier analysis of around 640 of the donors used high-throughput TCR beta sequencing to judge whether each TCR beta V gene segment behaved as functional or pseudogenic. Class I and class II HLA loci were covered by the typing at four-digit resolution. Every repertoire in the discovery cohort had been generated on one and the same sequencing platform. The study profiled the T cell repertoires of under 850 subjects by immunosequencing and related them to cytomegalovirus serostatus. To study patterns of TCR occurrence, a later analysis re-analyzed previously published TCR beta repertoires from under 750 donors and added high-resolution HLA genotyping. Rather than drawing on any new phenotypic data, the later analysis identified candidate immune exposures from TCR beta sequences and the way those sequences occurred across donors. Among over 350 genotyped donors of the cohort, an average of around 240,000 unique TCR beta nucleotide sequences were sequenced per donor, roughly a sixth of them non-productive.

What the research found in general, with its limitations: Some IMGT-functional V segments, including TRBV6-2 and TRBV6-3, could not be distinguished by the 87-base-pair reads and were therefore excluded. Compared with the approximately 670-donor mean, donors in an Asian-associated ancestry cluster had fewer N-insertions in productive TCRs, according to a later genetic analysis. In a later analysis, HLA-associated TCR beta chains showed more clonal expansion and lower generation probabilities than non-associated chains that were equally common. Because HLA typing was missing for some donors at each locus, association tests included only the typed subset. Most TCR sequences were seen in very few donors, while some public TCRs were found in many individuals. The authors suggested that the approach could potentially be extended to other disease states and immunological phenotypes. Cytomegalovirus status was reported to be diagnosed by the classifier with high specificity and sensitivity in both the original and validation cohorts. A group of highly shared sequence variants was considered likely to be a technical artifact of the sequencing pipeline. A few of the identified cytomegalovirus-associated TCR beta chains were confirmed in vitro to be specific for cytomegalovirus antigens. A later genetic analysis associated a missense DCLRE1C variant with V-gene and J-gene trimming of TCR beta chains, and an independent cohort replicated the association. Sequencing depth was assumed to be roughly uniform across donors in the presence/absence analyses, though that assumption may not hold. In the study, 164 TCR beta chains were listed as associated with cytomegalovirus. This cohort had only TCR beta chains sequenced, and the lack of alpha or paired-chain data limited which features could be detected. A further reported finding was that TCR beta sequences accurately predicted the HLA-A and HLA-B alleles for most subjects in the first cohort. When HLA alleles, especially DR and DQ, strongly co-occurred, attributing TCR associations to individual alleles was difficult. The only immune exposure information available for the cohort was CMV serostatus. Because counts were too low, 15 or so rarely observed V segments, including chromosome 9 orphons, were excluded from the earlier analysis of several hundred of the donors. In a later analysis, the rate of TCR association differed among HLA loci, with DRB1 alleles having the most associated TCRs and HLA-C alleles having the fewest. An earlier analysis of approximately 530 of the donors showed that most TCR beta V segments appeared in productive rearrangements either about 90% or about 30% of the time, which broadly matched IMGT annotations. Linkage disequilibrium might explain the correlated functional status among segregating V segments, but an unknown experimental factor could not be excluded. At a false discovery rate of 0.05, a later analysis linked roughly 17,000 TCR beta sequences to specific HLA alleles. Several of the top co-occurrence clusters appeared to be linked to parvovirus B19, influenza, CMV and Epstein-Barr virus, according to a later analysis. Most CMV-associated TCR beta chains appeared to be HLA-restricted in a later analysis, and the HLA associations seemed to be driven largely by CMV exposure.

In total, about 650 healthy bone marrow donors made up the cohort. At the time of sampling, every cohort member was nominally healthy, though immune exposures that went unrecorded were likely present. The donor tested CMV seronegative, placing the donor among the 300 to 450 seronegative members of the cohort. Each donor provided a peripheral blood sample, and peripheral blood mononuclear cells were used for TCR beta sequencing. The Qiagen DNeasy Blood Extraction Kit was used to extract genomic DNA from the blood cell samples. V is cut by 3 bases and J by 4 bases, and the space between the germline ends is 3 bases. Looking up the germline V gene yields CDR1 MGHDK and CDR2 SYGVNS. From its cysteine to its phenylalanine, the CDR3 spans 11 amino acids. Only the CDR3 region is kept as DNA, spanning 33 bases read in frame from base 1. Library method: the immunoSEQ multiplex PCR assay. The multiplex PCR relied on a mix of 60 forward primers for TCR Vbeta segments and 13 reverse primers for TCR Jbeta segments. The CDR3 region of rearranged TCR beta genes was amplified from genomic DNA with a multiplex PCR assay. On the Illumina HiSeq System, the amplified TCR beta libraries were sequenced as 87-base-pair reads. Under the source paper's analysis protocol: A later analysis tallied around 82 million unique TCR beta chains across the 700 or so repertoires, and about 12 million of those chains were shared by two or more donors. Raw reads were error-corrected and collapsed into unique sequences with a nearest-neighbor algorithm that merged closely related sequences to remove PCR and sequencing errors. To assign V, D and J gene segments, CDR3 sequences were aligned to IMGT reference sequences. Each retained sequence needed at least a six-nucleotide match to both a V gene segment and a J gene segment. A rearrangement counted as productive if the CDR3 had no stop codons and remained in frame with V and J, and every other rearrangement counted as non-productive. CDR3 was defined by IMGT convention, running from the second conserved V-encoded cysteine to the conserved J-encoded phenylalanine. Sequences without an unambiguous match to a single V gene segment were excluded from the earlier analysis of 450 to 650 of the donors. An earlier analysis of almost 600 of the donors classified V segments as functional when productive rearrangements were above 56.7% and as segregating when the standard deviation between donors was above 5%. A statistical classification framework was built to diagnose cytomegalovirus status from the catalog of TCR beta chain sequences. V and J gene assignment, in a later analysis, came from comparing TCR nucleotide sequences with IMGT/GENE-DB human TR gene sequences. A later analysis assigned CDR3 sequences and most-parsimonious VDJ recombination scenarios with the TCRdist pipeline. In a later analysis, each TCR beta chain was defined by its CDR3 amino acid sequence together with its V-gene family, and reads lacking a unique V-gene family were excluded. To address suspected cross-contamination and a sequencing artifact, a later analysis removed 592 highly shared, low-generation-probability nucleotide sequences. For each public chain, a later analysis derived a clonal expansion index from normalized ranks of inferred template counts within each repertoire. Generation probabilities in a later analysis came from a VDJ recombination model fitted to out-of-frame rearrangements, and those results were checked against IGoR. Hypergeometric tests were used in a later analysis to score TCR-TCR, TCR-HLA and TCR-CMV co-occurrence, with a repertoire-size bias correction applied to the TCR pairs. False discovery rates were estimated in a later analysis by permuting HLA or CMV assignments 20 times. In a later analysis, co-occurring TCRs were grouped with DBSCAN, and TCRdist sequence similarity was added when clustering was performed within HLA-allele-positive subsets. Co-occurrence clustering excluded repertoires with fewer than 30,000 or more than 120,000 public chains, plus five with anomalous nucleotide sharing. Entries here come from immuneACCESS through TCRdb and include only in-frame sequences with V and J called. Some clones fail to appear in such tables; in the studies checked, an unresolved V gene covers under half of the shortfall, and the cause of the remainder is unknown. V, J and clone size are taken as reported in that table, and D and trimming were inferred from the DNA itself. The table for this sample lists under 200,000 clones; around 68% of them were counted only once. Jointly, the top ten make up roughly 1.4% of the sample.

The sequenced sample was PBMCs. The TCR comes from a man in his fifties in good health and CMV-seronegative. The chain employs TRBV25-1 and TRBJ2-5, with the identity of the D gene unclear. The sequenced DNA: TGTGCCAGCAGTGACGGAGAGACCCAGTACTTC. This translates into CASSDGETQYF. When the CDR3 is completed using the reference TRBV25-1 and TRBJ2-5 genes on either side, the full variable domain is EADIYQTPRYLVIGTGKKITLECSQTMGHDKMYWYQQDPGMELHLIHYSYGVNSTEKGDLSSESTVSRIRTEHFPLTLESARPSHTSQYLCASSDGETQYFGPGTRLLVL.